One T cell receptor (beta chain) is described in this entry. Its target is not known. CDR1 SGHDN and CDR2 FVKESK come from the germline V gene. The length of the CDR3 is 13 residues. UMI-tagged 5'RACE template switching yielded the TCR beta cDNA. TCRdb re-called the 5' RACE reads and shows each CDR3 protein once, DNA omitted. This repertoire includes around 100,000 distinct CDR3 sequences. The source of the sample is a study of T cells expressing NK-cell markers. Study-level findings and limits: Dominant NKG2C+ clonotype frequencies of 1.0-7.0% of CD8+ T cells were measured in 5 or 6 donors. In a few donors, dominant clonotypes made up roughly 25-60.1% of CD3+CD56-NKG2C+ cells.

The clonotype was recovered from a woman between 18 and 69 years old in good health. The sequenced sample consisted of blood T cells: a sorted CD56 or NKG2C T cell subset, CD4+ or CD8+ T cells, or bulk PBMC T cells (not recorded which). The gene calls are TRBV14 and TRBJ2-7. CDR3 amino acids: CASSPLRTYEQYF.